The clone carrying this T cell receptor beta chain was seen once. What it binds is not known. These data are taken from a study of cytomegalovirus exposure and HLA in healthy donors. Whole-study context: Samples from HLA-typed donors yielded 85 million to 95 million unique TCRs in an early data release. Genotyping showed around 81% of 398 donors falling in the Caucasian-associated ancestry cluster.

The PCR employed 60 Vbeta primers together with 13 Jbeta primers. Libraries were prepared by immunoSEQ multiplex PCR; TCRdb keeps only in-frame clonotypes and omits some of them. The repertoire consists of under 150,000 clones, with over 60% occurring once and the leading ten covering 1.5% to 2%. There are 14 residues in the CDR3. Germline CDR1 is SGHRS and CDR2 is YFSETQ. The ends were cut back, 4 bases at V and 3 bases at J, with 11 bases in the middle. The study's findings and limits: An assumption of roughly uniform sequencing depth across donors underlay the presence/absence analyses.

The sample comprised PBMCs. This clonotype was obtained from a female donor in good health and CMV-seropositive. The chain couples TRBV5-1 to TRBJ1-5; D might be TRBD1 (5 bases). The CDR3 sequence is CASSLDTNNQPQHF. The CDR3 DNA sequence: TGCGCCAGCAGCCTGGACACAAACAATCAGCCCCAGCATTTT.